The entry below gives a single TCR beta chain sequence along with its context. Its cognate antigen is unknown. A J-beta primer mix and a sample-barcoded 5' primer were used in a second PCR of roughly 6 to 11 cycles. TCRdb independently ran MiXCR on the 5' RACE reads; one entry per CDR3 protein. The table shows 850,000 to 1,000,000 distinct CDR3 sequences, with about 51% occurring only once. The data originate from a study of blood T cells in healthy people across ages. Study-level results: When set beside aged donors, long-lived donors presented more naive CD4+ cells and higher diversity.

The origin of this receptor is a woman in her fifties or sixties in good health. Material: blood.

The DNA for the CDR3 is TGCAGCGTAACTAGTTTTAATGAGCAGTACTTC. Amino acids: CSVTSFNEQYF. The chain recombines TRBV29-1 with TRBJ2-7; the D gene is possibly TRBD2 (5 bases). Germline lookup yields CDR1 SQVTM and CDR2 ANQGSEA. This CDR3 has 11 amino acids. Trimming removed 6 bases from V and 7 bases from J, with 13 bases in between.